This T cell receptor (beta chain) was sequenced for a study of response to subunit inactivated influenza vaccine. The V gene lost 3 bases and the J gene lost 9 bases, with 6 bases spanning the gap. CDR3 length: 10 residues. Germline CDR1 and CDR2: SQVTM and ANQGSEA. TCRdb independently ran MiXCR on the RT-PCR reads; one entry per CDR3 protein. This sample has a few hundred thousand distinct CDR3 sequences, with 11% found just once. The same sample was also used in a study of T cells expressing NK-cell markers. This second study notes: UMI-tagged 5'RACE template switching yielded the TCR beta cDNA. Underlying the TCR beta repertoires were sorted CD3+CD56+NKG2C+, CD3+CD56+NKG2C- and CD3+CD56-NKG2C+ T cells. The authors sequenced eight donors, of whom seven were HCMV-seropositive and one was seronegative. The share of CD8+ T cells held by dominant NKG2C+ clonotypes was about 1.0-7.5% in about six donors.

This sequence was found in a man aged 45 to 65 who received an inactivated influenza vaccine. The source material was PBMCs from blood, sampled on the day of vaccination. The chain joins TRBV29-1 to TRBJ2-1, with TRBD1 as a possible D gene (5 bases). Written as DNA, the CDR3 is TGCAGCGTTGATAGGGGTGAGCAGTTCTTC. Protein product: CSVDRGEQFF.